This T cell receptor beta chain comes out of a study of early T cells in non-severe SARS-CoV-2 infection. Study context: Sequencing input comprised bulk RNA from unsorted whole blood; chain pairing was not available.

Attached unique molecular identifiers marked individual cDNA molecules. TCRdb passed the 5' RACE reads through MiXCR, listing each CDR3 protein once. The sample has around 88,000 distinct CDR3 sequences, 13% to 15% seen once. This clonotype was observed a handful of times. The CDR3 consists of 13 residues. Germline loops: CDR1 SQVTM, CDR2 ANQGSEA. Trimming removed 5 bases at V and 5 bases at J, with 15 bases between. The receptor was isolated from an adult who was a healthcare worker with PCR-confirmed SARS-CoV-2 infection or an uninfected control (not recorded which). The chain joins TRBV29-1 to TRBJ1-2; D may be TRBD1 (5 bases). The sample taken for sequencing was whole blood. CDR3 protein: CSVPLPGMYGYTF. The CDR3, as DNA: TGCAGCGTTCCCCTCCCAGGGATGTATGGCTACACCTTC. The complete variable domain, with remaining parts taken from reference TRBV29-1 and TRBJ1-2, reads SAVISQKPSRDICQRGTSLTIQCQVDSQVTMMFWYRQQPGQSLTLIATANQGSEATYESGFVIDKFPISRPNLTFSTLTVSNMSPEDSSIYLCSVPLPGMYGYTFGSGTRLTVV.